A selection of T cell receptor beta chains follows, all from one sample in a study of T cells after yellow fever vaccination. TCRdb recomputed calls from the 5' RACE reads with MiXCR, one row per CDR3 protein. The data hold nearly 70,000 distinct CDR3 sequences, with under 8% observed a single time. The source was CD8+ T cells sorted from PBMCs, collected roughly 47 days after the first yellow fever vaccination. All receptors derive from a man aged 18 to 29 who received the YFV17D yellow fever vaccine. The CDR3 runs from the conserved cysteine through the conserved F or W. The D gene is left open where the match is weak. Clone size is not always given. Where it is, it says once, few, many or a class for expanded clones.

J gene | V gene | D gene | clone size | CDR3 DNA | CDR3 protein
TRBJ2-3 | TRBV7-9 | TRBD1 | many | TGTGCCAGCAGCTTCGTTACAGGGGAGGATACGCAGTATTTT | CASSFVTGEDTQYF
TRBJ2-1 | TRBV4-3 | TRBD1 | many | TGCGCCAGCAGCCAAGATTTAACAGGGGCGAACAATGAGCAGTTCTTC | CASSQDLTGANNEQFF
TRBJ2-7 | TRBV9 | TRBD1 | many | TGTGCCAGCAGCTCCGGGACAGGGATCTACGAGCAGTACTTC | CASSSGTGIYEQYF
TRBJ2-3 | TRBV21-1 | - | many | TGTGCCAGCAGCAGAGGACAGGGAACAGATACGCAGTATTTT | CASSRGQGTDTQYF
TRBJ2-2 | TRBV29-1 | - | many | TGCAGCGTCGCGTTCGGCGGGGAGCTGTTTTTT | CSVAFGGELFF
TRBJ2-7 | TRBV4-3 | TRBD2 | many | TGCGCCAGCAGCCGCGGGACTAGCGGGAACTACGAGCAGTACTTC | CASSRGTSGNYEQYF
TRBJ1-1 | TRBV7-2 | TRBD1 | many | TGTGCCAGCAGCTTAGCGCAGGGGGCGACCACTGAAGCTTTCTTT | CASSLAQGATTEAFF
TRBJ2-1 | TRBV6-1 | TRBD2 | - | TGTGCCAGCAGTGTAGCGGGGTACAATGAGCAGTTCTTC | CASSVAGYNEQFF
TRBJ2-1 | TRBV10-3 | TRBD2 | few | TGTGCCATCAGTGAGTCGAGGGAGACTAGCGGATACAATGAGCAGTTCTTC | CAISESRETSGYNEQFF
TRBJ2-1 | TRBV4-1 | - | many | TGCGCCAGCAGCCAACTCTCGGGGGTACAGAATGAGCAGTTCTTC | CASSQLSGVQNEQFF
TRBJ1-4 | TRBV12-3/TRBV12-4 | - | few | TGTGCCAGCACTTTAGCCGGATTGGGACTGTTTTTT | CASTLAGLGLFF
TRBJ1-5 | TRBV12-3/TRBV12-4 | TRBD1 | many | TGTGCCAGCAGTACTCAGGGGGGCAATCAGCCCCAGCATTTT | CASSTQGGNQPQHF
TRBJ2-2 | TRBV7-9 | - | few | TGTGCCAGCAGCCCCCCTACGTACACCGGGGAGCTGTTTTTT | CASSPPTYTGELFF
TRBJ2-3 | TRBV4-3 | - | many | TGCGCCAGCAGCCAAGATGAAGGGTTGCGAGATACGCAGTATTTT | CASSQDEGLRDTQYF
TRBJ2-1 | TRBV5-4 | TRBD2 | - | TGTGCCAGCAGACCCGGGACTAGCGGGGGGAATGAGCAGTTCTTC | CASRPGTSGGNEQFF
TRBJ1-2 | TRBV12-3/TRBV12-4 | - | few | TGTGCCAGCAGTATATTAAGGTCCACCACCTTTTATGGCTACACCTTC | CASSILRSTTFYGYTF
TRBJ1-5 | TRBV6-2/TRBV6-3 | TRBD1 | few | TGTGCCAGCAGCTACCTTAGGGACAGGGGGCGAAGAAATCAGCCCCAGCATTTT | CASSYLRDRGRRNQPQHF
TRBJ1-5 | TRBV27 | - | few | TGTGCCAGCAACTTAAAAGGGGGACCATGGAGCAATCAGCCCCAGCATTTT | CASNLKGGPWSNQPQHF
TRBJ1-4 | TRBV20-1 | - | many | TGCAGTGCTAGAGATCTTGGTATAGACAAGGGGGCAACTAATGAAAAACTGTTTTTT | CSARDLGIDKGATNEKLFF
TRBJ2-4 | TRBV4-3 | - | many | TGCGCCAGCAGCCAAGATGGGGGGCAGGGCATTCAGTACTTC | CASSQDGGQGIQYF
TRBJ2-1 | TRBV7-8 | - | many | TGTGCCAGCAGCTTAGTCAGTGACAGGGGAGGGGATGAGCAGTTCTTC | CASSLVSDRGGDEQFF
TRBJ2-3 | TRBV9 | - | many | TGTGCCAGCAGCGGTGGAATGGATACGCAGTATTTT | CASSGGMDTQYF
TRBJ1-6 | TRBV11-2 | - | many | TGTGCCAGCAGCTTATGGCCGACCTCAGGGGATTCACCCCTCCACTTT | CASSLWPTSGDSPLHF
TRBJ2-1 | TRBV18 | - | - | TGTGCCAGCGCAGGTAATGAGCAGTTCTTC | CASAGNEQFF
TRBJ2-5 | TRBV5-1 | TRBD1 | - | TGCGCCAGCAGCTTGACCTACCGGGACAGCACTAGGACCCAGTACTTC | CASSLTYRDSTRTQYF
TRBJ2-2 | TRBV6-5 | - | many | TGTGCCAGCAGTTTTAATGTGCAGGGAAACACCGGGGAGCTGTTTTTT | CASSFNVQGNTGELFF
TRBJ2-5 | TRBV11-2 | TRBD2 | many | TGTGCCAGCAGCACGGGACTAGCGGATCAAGAGACCCAGTACTTC | CASSTGLADQETQYF
TRBJ2-7 | TRBV20-1 | - | many | TGCAGTGCTAGATGGATCCACGAGCAGTACTTC | CSARWIHEQYF
TRBJ2-5 | TRBV27 | TRBD2 | few | TGTGCCAGCAGTATCCGGGCCCTCATCCGAACTAGCGGGGGGAAAGAGACCCAGTACTTC | CASSIRALIRTSGGKETQYF
TRBJ2-7 | TRBV6-1 | - | - | TGTGCCAGCAGTGAAAAGAGTACAGGGGGGGCCGAGCAGTACTTC | CASSEKSTGGAEQYF
TRBJ1-1 | TRBV4-1 | - | - | TGCGCCAGCAGCCAAAACATTAGGGGACGACAGCTGAACACTGAAGCTTTCTTT | CASSQNIRGRQLNTEAFF
TRBJ2-1 | TRBV5-1 | - | - | TGCGCCAGCAGCTCGATAGACCACAATGAGCAGTTCTTC | CASSSIDHNEQFF
TRBJ1-4 | TRBV5-6 | TRBD1 | many | TGTGCCAGCAGCCTGGGACAGGGGGAAAAACTGTTTTTT | CASSLGQGEKLFF
TRBJ2-1 | TRBV6-5 | - | few | TGTGCCAGCAGTTTGACCTCGGAGGGGTGGGATGAGCAGTTCTTC | CASSLTSEGWDEQFF
TRBJ2-3 | TRBV24-1 | - | many | TGTGCCACCAGTGATTTCAAGGCCAGCCTCAGGACAGATACGCAGTATTTT | CATSDFKASLRTDTQYF
TRBJ2-5 | TRBV7-2 | - | many | TGTGCCAGCAGCTGGGGGCCCCAAGAGACCCAGTACTTC | CASSWGPQETQYF
TRBJ1-1 | TRBV29-1 | - | many | TGCAGCGCTCTTTCCACTGAAGCTTTCTTT | CSALSTEAFF
TRBJ1-2 | TRBV7-9 | - | many | TGTGCCAGCAGCTTAGACGATTATGGCTACACCTTC | CASSLDDYGYTF
TRBJ2-3 | TRBV9 | TRBD2 | many | TGTGCCAGCCCTAGCGGGGAGTCGCCTAGCACAGATACGCAGTATTTT | CASPSGESPSTDTQYF
TRBJ1-5 | TRBV19 | - | few | TGTGCCAGTACCCTACGTGGCCGCATCACGGGCCTTAATCAGCCCCAGCATTTT | CASTLRGRITGLNQPQHF
TRBJ2-2 | TRBV5-1 | - | many | TGCGCCAGCAGCTTGTGGACACTAACCGGGGAGCTGTTTTTT | CASSLWTLTGELFF
TRBJ2-2 | TRBV7-9 | TRBD1 | many | TGTGCCATCGGACAGGGAAACACCGGGGAGCTGTTTTTT | CAIGQGNTGELFF
TRBJ1-5 | TRBV29-1 | TRBD1 | many | TGCAGCGTTGGGGGGACAGGATTAAGCAATCAGCCCCAGCATTTT | CSVGGTGLSNQPQHF
TRBJ2-1 | TRBV7-2 | TRBD2 | many | TGTGCCAGCAGCTTTTTCCTAGCGGGCTATGAGCAGTTCTTC | CASSFFLAGYEQFF
TRBJ1-4 | TRBV7-9 | - | many | TGTGCCAGCAGCTGGGACGGGGCAACTAATGAAAAACTGTTTTTT | CASSWDGATNEKLFF
TRBJ2-6 | TRBV27 | - | many | TGTGCCAGCAGCTCAGTACCAGCTTCCGTCGGTGGGGCCAACGTCCTGACTTTC | CASSSVPASVGGANVLTF
TRBJ2-2 | TRBV28 | TRBD2 | few | TGTGCCAGCAATCGAGCCGGGACTACCGTCACCGGGGAGCTGTTTTTT | CASNRAGTTVTGELFF
TRBJ2-1 | TRBV10-3 | TRBD2 | many | TGTGCCATCAGTGTACTAGCGGGGTCAGACGAGCAGTTCTTC | CAISVLAGSDEQFF
TRBJ2-3 | TRBV7-2 | TRBD2 | many | TGTGCCAGCAGCTTAGCAGCGGGGGGACTCACAGATACGCAGTATTTT | CASSLAAGGLTDTQYF
TRBJ2-7 | TRBV3-1 | - | many | TGTGCCAGCAGCCAACTCGGGCAGCTGAGCTCCTACGAGCAGTACTTC | CASSQLGQLSSYEQYF
TRBJ2-5 | TRBV20-1 | - | many | TGCAGTGCCGGGCCGGGGGCCTGGGAGACCCAGTACTTC | CSAGPGAWETQYF
TRBJ2-2 | TRBV12-3/TRBV12-4 | - | many | TGTGCCAGCAGTCTCGGCTTGGGTAGCACCGGGGAGCTGTTTTTT | CASSLGLGSTGELFF
TRBJ2-5 | TRBV12-3/TRBV12-4 | TRBD2 | many | TGTGCCAGCAGCTACACCGGGACTAGCGATCGAGAGACCCAGTACTTC | CASSYTGTSDRETQYF
TRBJ2-3 | TRBV5-1 | TRBD1 | few | TGCGCCAGCAGCTTTCTTCCGGGACAGGGCATCACAGATACGCAGTATTTT | CASSFLPGQGITDTQYF